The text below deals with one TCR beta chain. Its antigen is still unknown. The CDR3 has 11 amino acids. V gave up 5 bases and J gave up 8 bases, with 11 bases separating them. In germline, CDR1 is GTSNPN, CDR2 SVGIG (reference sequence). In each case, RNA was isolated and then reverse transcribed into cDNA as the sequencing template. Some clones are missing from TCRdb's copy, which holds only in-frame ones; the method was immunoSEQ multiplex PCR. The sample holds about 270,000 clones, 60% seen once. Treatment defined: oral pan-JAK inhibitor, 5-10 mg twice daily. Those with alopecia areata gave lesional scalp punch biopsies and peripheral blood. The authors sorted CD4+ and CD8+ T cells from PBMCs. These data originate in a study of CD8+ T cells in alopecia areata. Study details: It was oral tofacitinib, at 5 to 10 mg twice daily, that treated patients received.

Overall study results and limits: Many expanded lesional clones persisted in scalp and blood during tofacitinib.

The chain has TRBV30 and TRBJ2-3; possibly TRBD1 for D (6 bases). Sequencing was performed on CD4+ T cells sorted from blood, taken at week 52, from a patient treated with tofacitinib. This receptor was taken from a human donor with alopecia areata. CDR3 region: CAWGQPVTQYF. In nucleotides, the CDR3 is TGTGCCTGGGGACAGCCTGTTACGCAGTATTTT.